These 14 T cell receptor beta chains were all obtained from the same sample, sequenced in a study of blood T cell repertoires in COVID-19. The data were produced by immunoSEQ multiplex PCR, yet TCRdb's version contains in-frame clones alone and is incomplete. The profile shows 180,000 or so clones, about 86% of them singletons. Source material: peripheral blood. These TCRs come from a man in his late teens or twenties with acute or convalescent COVID-19.

V gene TRBV6-6 combines with J gene TRBJ2-7; maybe TRBD1 (6 bases). The CDR3 length is 13 residues. V lost 2 bases to trimming and J lost 4 bases, with 9 bases between them. Germline V gene data show CDR1 as MNHNY and CDR2 as SVGAGI (reference sequence). The CDR3 is CASSYGQTYEQYV. The CDR3 DNA reads as TGTGCCAGCAGTTACGGACAGACTTACGAGCAGTACGTC.

The chain joins TRBV6-5 to TRBJ1-1; unclear D gene. V lost 10 bases and J 8 bases, leaving 23 bases between the germline ends. The germline V gene encodes CDR1 MNHEY and CDR2 SVGAGI. The CDR3 is 14 residues long. The CDR3 loop is CATNPSEAPGEAFF. The CDR3, as DNA: TGTGCCACCAATCCCTCCGAGGCTCCGGGGGAAGCTTTCTTT.

This rearrangement joins TRBV7-3 to TRBJ2-3; 8 positions match TRBD2. The germline gives CDR1 SGHTA, CDR2 FQGTGA. V dropped 5 bases and J dropped 0; count of bases not matched to a gene: 7. The CDR3 contains 16 residues. The CDR3 sequence is CASSPTGGHSTDTQYF. CDR3 sequence (DNA): TGTGCCAGCAGCCCCACGGGGGGGCATAGCACAGATACGCAGTATTTT.

This clone turned up a few times. V usage is TRBV7-9 and J usage is TRBJ1-2, with 9 positions matching TRBD1. V gave up 6 bases and J gave up 4 bases; unmatched junction bases: 9. The CDR3 contains 15 residues. Germline V gives CDR1 SEHNR, CDR2 FQNEAQ (reference sequence). The CDR3 coding sequence is TGTGCCAGCAGTGCCCCCGGGACAGGGATCTATGGCTACACCTTC. This gives the protein CASSAPGTGIYGYTF.

A few counts support this clone. The rearrangement joins TRBV21-1 to TRBJ1-5; no check of the table's D call, TRBD1, against the DNA was made. TRBV21-1 corresponds to a pseudogene. The CDR3 totals 16 residues. The CDR3 sequence is CASDKNYRDPNQPQHF. In DNA, the CDR3 is TGTGCCAGCGACAAGAACTACAGGGACCCCAATCAGCCCCAGCATTTT.

The rearrangement uses TRBV10-3 and TRBJ2-7; a weak D match, TRBD1 (6 bases). The CDR3 length is 12 residues. V lost 6 bases to trimming and J lost 5 bases, with 11 bases between them. Germline V gene lookup returns CDR1 ENHRY and CDR2 SYGVKD. The CDR3 coding sequence is TGTGCCATCAGGAGGGACAAGGACGAGCAGTACTTC. This codes for CAIRRDKDEQYF.

The chain links TRBV20-1 to TRBJ2-1, with D tentatively TRBD1 (5 bases). This CDR3 region has 11 residues. Between the trimmed V and J ends, which lost 2 bases and 12 bases, there was a span of 11 bases. The germline gives CDR1 DFQATT, CDR2 SNEGSKA (reference sequence). The CDR3 DNA reads TGCAGTGCTAGAAATGGGGCAAGGCAGTTCTTC. Translation: CSARNGARQFF.

This clone was found once. Written as DNA, the CDR3 is TGTGCCAGCAGCCCTACATCACTAGCGGGGGGCCGTTTGGCGCAGTATTTT. It codes for CASSPTSLAGGRLAQYF. The V call is TRBV9, the J call TRBJ2-3; 12 positions agree with TRBD2. Germline CDR1 is SGDLS and CDR2 is YYNGEE. CDR3 length: 17 residues. The V and J ends lost 4 bases and 10 bases, in that order; junction bases with no gene match: 16.

This rearrangement joins TRBV24-1 to TRBJ2-5, with 7 bases aligning to TRBD1. The germline gives CDR1 KGHDR, CDR2 SFDVKD. This CDR3 spans 15 amino acids. The V and J ends lost 0 bases and 4 bases, in that order; junction bases with no gene match: 4. CDR3 amino acids: CATSDLTGAGETQYF. CDR3 DNA: TGTGCCACCAGTGATTTGACAGGGGCAGGAGAGACCCAGTACTTC.

This chain uses TRBV7-9 with TRBJ2-7; D might be TRBD1 (6 bases). The CDR3 runs 15 residues. Germline loops: CDR1 SEHNR, CDR2 FQNEAQ (reference sequence). Deletions cut 1 base from V and 2 bases from J, with 12 bases between. CDR3 in DNA: TGTGCCAGCAGCTTAGGTAATGGGGGCGCCTACGAGCAGTACTTC. The encoded protein is CASSLGNGGAYEQYF. The full variable domain, in which reference TRBV7-9 and TRBJ2-7 provide the parts outside the CDR3, is DTGVSQNPRHKITKRGQNVTFRCDPISEHNRLYWYRQTLGQGPEFLTYFQNEAQLEKSRLLSDRFSAERPKGSFSTLEIQRTEQGDSAMYLCASSLGNGGAYEQYFGPGTRLTVT.

The chain is built from TRBV18 and TRBJ1-6; D gene unclear. The CDR3 contains 18 residues. Trimming pared 3 bases from V and 8 bases from J, leaving 23 bases between. CDR1 and CDR2 (germline): KGHSH, LQKENI. The CDR3 DNA reads TGTGCCAGCTCACCGGAGGATAGCCCTTTCCCTATAGATTCACCCCTCCACTTT. Translated, it gives CASSPEDSPFPIDSPLHF.

This rearrangement joins TRBV20-1 to TRBJ2-3; D possibly corresponds to TRBD1 (5 bases). The CDR3 runs to 11 residues. Germline V lookup: CDR1 DFQATT, CDR2 SNEGSKA (reference sequence). V lost 6 bases to trimming and J lost 5 bases, with 9 bases between them. The CDR3 reads CSATTGDTQYF. In nucleotides, the CDR3 is TGCAGTGCAACAACAGGAGATACGCAGTATTTT.

Written as DNA, the CDR3 is TGTGCCAGTAGTATCTCCGCGGGGGGACCAGAGACCCAGTACTTC. Encoded protein: CASSISAGGPETQYF. J is TRBJ2-5 and V is TRBV19, with 8 bases that match TRBD2. The CDR3 has 15 amino acids. The ends lost 3 bases at V and 4 bases at J; junction bases unmatched: 7. CDR1 and CDR2 (germline): LNHDA, SQIVND (reference sequence).

The chain employs TRBV18 and TRBJ1-1, with D uncertain. Germline V gene lookup returns CDR1 KGHSH and CDR2 LQKENI. This CDR3 has 16 residues. The V end was cut by 0 bases, the J end by 6 bases, with 17 bases between. The CDR3: CASSPPKYVGEAEAFF. CDR3 DNA sequence: TGTGCCAGCTCACCACCGAAGTATGTAGGAGAGGCTGAAGCTTTCTTT.